This TCR beta chain was observed in a study of blood T cell repertoires in COVID-19. Per germline, CDR1 SGDLS and CDR2 YYNGEE. The CDR3 totals 15 residues. The V gene end was trimmed by 4 bases and the J gene end by 2 bases; junction bases not matched to a gene: 6. Original processing methods: By means of reference gene primer amplification, nucleated cell counts were estimated. Clones were sequenced by immunoSEQ multiplex PCR, and TCRdb holds only the in-frame ones, with some missing. The V and J calls and clone size were taken over from that table, and D and trimming were inferred from the DNA. Among fewer than 200,000 clones, 85% were seen once, and the ten largest hold about 3.5%. This clone was seen a few times.

The chain recombines TRBV9 with TRBJ2-7, with 10 nucleotides matching TRBD1. Sequenced material: peripheral blood. The source of this sequence is a human donor with acute or convalescent COVID-19. The donor label of this sample is uncertain. DNA of the CDR3: TGTGCCAGCAGCCTAACCGGGACAGGGGCCTACGAGCAGTACTTC. Its protein product is CASSLTGTGAYEQYF.